This T cell receptor (beta chain) was profiled in a study of control samples from healthy donors and cancer patients. Method: immunoSEQ multiplex PCR; TCRdb's copy keeps in-frame clones and lacks some. Of about 86,000 clones listed, 85% to 90% are singletons. The CDR3 extends over 14 amino acids. Trimming left V 0 bases short and J 6 bases short, with 12 bases between. The germline V gene encodes CDR1 LNHDA and CDR2 SQIVND (reference sequence). This receptor was identified in a woman aged 50 to 65 with colorectal cancer. The V and J genes are TRBV19 and TRBJ2-7; D may correspond to TRBD1 or TRBD2 (6 bases each). Sequencing was carried out using PBMCs. The CDR3 sequence is CASSIDEQGGEQYV. The CDR3 DNA reads TGTGCCAGTAGTATAGATGAACAGGGAGGCGAGCAGTACGTC.